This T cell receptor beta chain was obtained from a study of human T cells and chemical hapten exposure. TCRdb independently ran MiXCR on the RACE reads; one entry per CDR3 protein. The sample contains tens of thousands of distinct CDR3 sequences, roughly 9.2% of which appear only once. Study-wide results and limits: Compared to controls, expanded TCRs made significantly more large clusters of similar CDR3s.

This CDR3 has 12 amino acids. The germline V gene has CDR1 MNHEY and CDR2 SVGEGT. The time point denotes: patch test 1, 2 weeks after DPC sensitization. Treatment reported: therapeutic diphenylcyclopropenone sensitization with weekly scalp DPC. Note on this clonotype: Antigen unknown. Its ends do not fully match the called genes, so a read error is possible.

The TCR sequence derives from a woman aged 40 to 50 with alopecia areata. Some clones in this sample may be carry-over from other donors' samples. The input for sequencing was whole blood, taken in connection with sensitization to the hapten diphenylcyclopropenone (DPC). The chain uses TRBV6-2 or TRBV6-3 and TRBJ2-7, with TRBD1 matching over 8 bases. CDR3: CASSGQGYELYF. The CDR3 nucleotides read TGTGCCAGCAGTGGACAGGGCTACGAGCTGTACTTC.